A single sample gave rise to the 23 T cell receptor beta chains below, sequenced in a study of OX40 agonist ivuxolimab in advanced cancers. The data were produced by immunoSEQ multiplex PCR, yet TCRdb's version contains in-frame clones alone and is incomplete. The table records 65,000 to 80,000 clones, about 90% of them present only once. The material sequenced was CD4+ or CD8+ T cells sorted from blood, taken in a trial of the OX40 agonist ivuxolimab. These receptor sequences come from an adult with an advanced solid tumor such as melanoma, head and neck, liver or kidney cancer.

The chain joins TRBV5-1 to TRBJ2-7; TRBD1 matches 8 bases. V trimming: 5 bases; J trimming: 0 bases; junction bases outside the gene matches: 4. This CDR3 spans 14 amino acids. CDR1 and CDR2 from the germline V gene are SGHRS and YFSETQ. The chain's CDR3 is CASRPGQGSYEQYF. CDR3 DNA sequence: TGCGCCAGCAGACCTGGACAGGGCTCCTACGAGCAGTACTTC.

The V gene is TRBV15, the J gene TRBJ2-5; perhaps D is TRBD1 or TRBD2 (5 bases each). Between the trimmed V and J ends, which lost 8 bases and 5 bases, there was a span of 15 bases. From germline, CDR1 is LNHNV and CDR2 YYDKDF (reference sequence). CDR3 length equals 13 residues. Here the CDR3 reads CATLRDHGETQYF. In DNA form, the CDR3 reads TGTGCCACCTTACGGGACCATGGGGAGACCCAGTACTTC.

The chain couples TRBV5-1 to TRBJ2-7; tentative D call: TRBD1 (5 bases). This CDR3 spans 14 amino acids. V lost 4 bases, J lost 5 bases, and 16 bases lay in between. Germline V gives CDR1 SGHRS, CDR2 YFSETQ. This chain's CDR3 is CASSLYIGVDEQYF. DNA of the CDR3: TGCGCCAGCAGCCTCTATATAGGGGTGGACGAGCAGTACTTC.

The rearrangement uses TRBV20-1 and TRBJ1-1; D may be TRBD1 (5 bases). Germline V gene lookup returns CDR1 DFQATT and CDR2 SNEGSKA (reference sequence). V was shortened by 5 bases and J by 1 base, with 5 bases between the two germline ends. The CDR3 consists of 11 residues. The chain's CDR3 is CSADRNTEAFF. The CDR3 DNA sequence: TGCAGTGCTGACAGGAACACTGAAGCTTTCTTT.

This chain links TRBV2 with TRBJ2-1, with D possibly matching TRBD2 (6 bases). This CDR3 comprises 12 residues. V was pared by 6 bases and J by 8 bases, with 11 bases between. Germline assignment: CDR1 SNHLY and CDR2 FYNNEI. This chain's CDR3 is CASREEGDEQFF. DNA for the CDR3: TGTGCCAGCAGAGAGGAGGGTGATGAGCAGTTCTTC. The full variable domain, completed using reference TRBV2 and TRBJ2-1, is EPEVTQTPSHQVTQMGQEVILRCVPISNHLYFYWYRQILGQKVEFLVSFYNNEISEKSEIFDDQFSVERPDGSNFTLKIRSTKLEDSAMYFCASREEGDEQFFGPGTRLTVL.

The V and J genes are TRBV11-3 and TRBJ2-6, with 8 bases that match TRBD2. The length of the CDR3 is 17 residues. In germline, CDR1 is SGHNT, CDR2 YENEEA. V dropped 5 bases and J dropped 0; count of bases not matched to a gene: 6. CDR3 in amino acids: CASSPGGASSGANVLTF. CDR3 bases: TGTGCCAGCAGCCCGGGGGGGGCGAGCTCTGGGGCCAACGTCCTGACTTTC.

The rearrangement uses TRBV5-1 and TRBJ1-1; D not resolved. CDR1 is SGHRS and CDR2 is YFSETQ in the germline V gene. The CDR3 is 15 residues long. V gave up 4 bases and J gave up 4 bases, with 17 bases separating them. The CDR3 loop reads CASSAVGGPVTEAFF. In nucleotides, the CDR3 is TGCGCCAGCAGCGCCGTAGGAGGCCCGGTCACTGAAGCTTTCTTT. The complete variable domain, with remaining parts taken from reference TRBV5-1 and TRBJ1-1, reads KAGVTQTPRYLIKTRGQQVTLSCSPISGHRSVSWYQQTPGQGLQFLFEYFSETQRNKGNFPGRFSGRQFSNSRSEMNVSTLELGDSALYLCASSAVGGPVTEAFFGQGTRLTVV.

This chain joins TRBV7-3 and TRBJ2-7; D tentatively reads TRBD1 or TRBD2 (5 bases each). V shed 1 base and J shed 5 bases, with 9 bases lying between them. This CDR3 has 13 amino acids. CDR1 and CDR2 (germline): SGHTA, FQGTGA. CDR3 amino acids: CASSLIGTDEQYF. The CDR3 bases are TGTGCCAGCAGCTTAATAGGGACGGACGAGCAGTACTTC.

The rearrangement links TRBV28 to TRBJ1-1; 9 positions match TRBD1. CDR1 and CDR2 from the germline V gene are MDHEN and SYDVKM. V lost 3 bases, J lost 6 bases, and 5 bases stayed unmatched. The CDR3 is made up of 14 amino acids. The CDR3: CASSFPGQGPEAFF. For the CDR3, the DNA is TGTGCCAGCAGTTTCCCGGGACAGGGCCCTGAAGCTTTCTTT.

The V gene is TRBV30, the J gene TRBJ2-5; D is possibly TRBD2 (6 bases). Trimming removed 2 bases from V and 5 bases from J, with 21 bases in between. CDR1 and CDR2 from the germline V gene are GTSNPN and SVGIG (reference sequence). The CDR3 extends over 16 amino acids. CDR3 residues: CAWSRRAGPWGETQYF. The CDR3 nucleotides read TGTGCCTGGAGTCGGAGGGCAGGGCCCTGGGGGGAGACCCAGTACTTC.

The rearrangement joins TRBV5-5 to TRBJ1-1, with a weak D call TRBD1 (5 bases). The CDR3 runs to 14 residues. Trimming shortened V by 0 bases and J by 4 bases, and 10 bases separated the two germline ends. Germline V gives CDR1 SGHKS, CDR2 YYEKEE (reference sequence). CDR3 in DNA: TGTGCCAGCAGCTTGGTTTTGGGGACCACTGAAGCTTTCTTT. Protein: CASSLVLGTTEAFF.

The V call is TRBV28, the J call TRBJ2-3, with 7 bases fitting TRBD2. V lost 3 bases to trimming and J lost 3 bases; unmatched junction nucleotides: 3. The CDR3 is 14 amino acids. CDR1 is MDHEN, CDR2 SYDVKM, per germline. The CDR3 nucleotides read TGTGCCAGCAGTTTCTCTAGCGGAACAGATACGCAGTATTTT. Translated: CASSFSSGTDTQYF.

The chain has TRBV5-4 and TRBJ1-4, with unresolved D. The ends were cut back, 5 bases at V and 0 bases at J, with 8 bases in the middle. Germline loops: CDR1 SGHNT, CDR2 YYREEE (reference sequence). This CDR3 is 14 amino acids long. CDR3 sequence: CASSVDATNEKLFF. The CDR3 region has the DNA TGTGCCAGCAGTGTTGACGCAACTAATGAAAAACTGTTTTTT.

V gene TRBV5-5 combines with J gene TRBJ2-1, with D perhaps matching TRBD2 (5 bases). The CDR3 is 12 amino acids. Looked up from germline, CDR1 is SGHKS and CDR2 is YYEKEE (reference sequence). V was clipped by 4 bases and J by 11 bases, with 13 bases between them. The CDR3 protein is CASSVGPGKQFF. As DNA, the CDR3 is TGTGCCAGCAGCGTCGGACCGGGAAAGCAGTTCTTC.

V and J are TRBV18 and TRBJ2-1; 13 bases agree with TRBD2. Per germline, CDR1 KGHSH and CDR2 LQKENI. The CDR3 is 19 residues long. V gave up 6 bases and J gave up 4 bases; unmatched junction bases: 15. CDR3 residues: CASSRGHTGLAGKYNEQFF. The CDR3 nucleotides read TGTGCCAGCTCGCGGGGACACACGGGACTAGCGGGGAAGTACAATGAGCAGTTCTTC.

The chain carries TRBV28 and TRBJ1-1; 7 positions agree with TRBD1. After removal of 5 bases from V and 2 bases from J, the junction contained 8 bases not matched to a gene. The CDR3 totals 15 residues. Germline CDR1 reads MDHEN; CDR2 reads SYDVKM. CDR3 protein: CASSTYRGPNTEAFF. DNA of the CDR3: TGTGCCAGCAGTACCTACAGGGGCCCAAACACTGAAGCTTTCTTT.

The chain has TRBV6-5 and TRBJ1-1; TRBD1 aligns across 8 bases. The V segment lost 3 bases and the J segment 2 bases; nucleotides outside the gene matches: 5. From germline, CDR1 is MNHEY and CDR2 SVGAGI. This CDR3 has 15 amino acids. CDR3 loop: CASSYYRGGNTEAFF. CDR3 bases: TGTGCCAGCAGTTATTACAGGGGGGGTAACACTGAAGCTTTCTTT.

The chain carries TRBV2 and TRBJ2-2, with 7 positions matching TRBD2. The CDR3 has 14 amino acids. Per germline, CDR1 SNHLY and CDR2 FYNNEI. With 4 bases clipped from V and 7 bases from J, the junction kept 6 bases outside the gene matches. As DNA, the CDR3 is TGTGCCAGCAGTGGAAGCGGGAAGGGCGGGGAGCTGTTTTTT. Protein: CASSGSGKGGELFF.

The gene calls are TRBV2 and TRBJ1-5; D might be TRBD1 (6 bases). This CDR3 region has 18 residues. CDR1 is SNHLY, CDR2 FYNNEI, per germline. The V gene lost 2 bases and the J gene lost 1 base, with 18 bases spanning the gap. The CDR3 reads CASSEYLPQGTSNQPQHF. The CDR3 DNA reads as TGTGCCAGCAGTGAATATCTCCCGCAGGGGACGAGCAATCAGCCCCAGCATTTT.

The chain has TRBV7-9 and TRBJ1-5; 12 bases map to TRBD1. V lost 4 bases, J lost 11 bases, and 9 bases stayed unmatched. CDR1 is SEHNR and CDR2 is FQNEAQ in the germline V gene (reference sequence). This CDR3 has 15 amino acids. The CDR3 loop is CASSSGQGARIAQHF. CDR3 DNA sequence: TGTGCCAGCAGCTCGGGACAGGGGGCCAGAATAGCCCAGCATTTT.

This clone was counted once. The chain combines TRBV7-6 with TRBJ2-1; no clear D. The CDR3 has 13 amino acids. Germline V lookup: CDR1 SGHVS, CDR2 FNYEAQ. V lost 5 bases and J 10 bases, leaving 15 bases between the germline ends. CDR3 loop: CASSVLPGGEQFF. The CDR3 bases are TGTGCCAGCAGCGTGCTCCCGGGTGGGGAGCAGTTCTTC.

CDR3 nucleotides: TGTGCCAGCAGCGTAACAGGGGGCTTTGAGACCCAGTACTTC. Protein product: CASSVTGGFETQYF. V is TRBV6-5 and J is TRBJ2-5; 9 nucleotides line up with TRBD1. The length of the CDR3 is 14 residues. The trim removed 6 bases at V and 5 bases at J, leaving 7 bases unmatched. The germline V gene encodes CDR1 MNHEY and CDR2 SVGAGI.

The V gene is TRBV6-1, the J gene TRBJ1-2; tentative D call: TRBD1 (6 bases). The CDR3 runs to 14 residues. CDR1 is MNHNS and CDR2 is SASEGT in the germline V gene. Trimming took 1 base from V and 4 from J, leaving 10 bases between them. CDR3 protein: CASSEGQALYGYTF. CDR3 DNA sequence: TGTGCCAGCAGTGAAGGACAGGCCCTCTATGGCTACACCTTC.